This T cell receptor (beta chain) was profiled in a study of blood T cell repertoires in COVID-19. Per the germline V gene, CDR1 is SGDLS and CDR2 is YYNGEE. V lost 5 bases and J lost 6; bases outside the gene matches: 5. The CDR3 has 14 amino acids. Per the authors' pipeline: Amplification of reference gene primers was used by the study to estimate nucleated cell counts. Measured with immunoSEQ multiplex PCR; TCRdb has only the in-frame clones, and not every one. V, J and clone size were drawn from that table, and D and trimming were deduced from the DNA. The table records fewer than 250,000 clones, 84% of them present only once.

This rearrangement joins TRBV9 to TRBJ1-1, with 12 bases aligning to TRBD1. The sequenced material came from peripheral blood. The source is a man aged 50-60 years with acute or convalescent COVID-19. The DNA of the CDR3 is TGTGCCAGCAGGGCGGGACAGGGGGCCTCTGAAGCTTTCTTT. It codes for CASRAGQGASEAFF.